The present T cell receptor beta chain was sequenced within a study of cytomegalovirus exposure and HLA in healthy donors (dated by TCRdb to 2016 to 2017). Some background on the complete study: In an earlier analysis of approximately 500 of the donors, about 260 Gb of sequence data and roughly 100 million unique TCR beta sequences from roughly 180 million T cells were reported. Approximately 310 gigabases of sequencing data and 70 million to 85 million unique TCR sequences were included in an early release covering several hundred HLA-typed donors. The genetic ancestry cluster associated with self-reported Caucasian donors included 70% to 85% of the 300 to 450 genotyped donors. The study aimed to test whether cataloging public T cell receptors could reveal signatures of past pathogen exposure. The T cell repertoires of around 670 subjects were profiled by immunosequencing and related to cytomegalovirus serostatus. A separate validation cohort of 100 to 150 different subjects was used in addition to the approximately 610-subject first cohort. To predict cytomegalovirus infection status, the study brought together high-throughput TCR immunosequencing, statistical association of individual TCRs with disease status, and machine learning. In a later analysis, previously published TCR beta repertoires from some 640 donors were re-analyzed and high-resolution HLA genotyping was added so that TCR occurrence patterns could be studied. In the later analysis, no new phenotypic data were used to find candidate immune exposures; instead, reliance was placed on TCR beta sequences and their occurrence across donors. To decide whether each TCR beta V gene segment behaved as functional or pseudogenic, an earlier analysis of approximately 590 of the donors relied on high-throughput TCR beta sequencing. Donor age, sex, ethnicity and CMV serostatus were collected together with the repertoire data. A later genetic analysis used genome-wide SNP genotypes for about 60% of the roughly 670 donors, treating that subset as a discovery cohort. All discovery cohort repertoires had been generated using a single sequencing platform. HLA typing covered class I and class II loci at four-digit resolution. The number of donors typed differed by locus, with about 629-630 for A, B, C, DRB1 and DQB1, more than 500 for DQA1, about 610 for DPA1, and some 470 for DPB1. Five DR-DQ haplotypes were treated as single units for association and clustering because of strong linkage in the cohort. Across about 370 genotyped donors of the cohort, an average of about 240,000 unique TCR beta nucleotide sequences per donor were sequenced, and 15% to 20% of those sequences were non-productive.

CDR1 and CDR2 are drawn from the germline V gene: SGHDN, FVKESK. Trimming costs V 4 bases and J 7 bases, and their ends lie 14 bases apart. The CDR3, from cysteine to phenylalanine, totals 13 residues. Only the CDR3 portion is preserved as DNA: 39 bases, with reading frame beginning at the first base. Regarding this clone: Its recognized antigen is unknown. No much larger clone is present one base from it, and per-base qualities are unavailable.

Beyond this particular receptor, the publication reports: In a later genetic analysis, fewer N-insertions in productive TCRs were reported among donors in an Asian-associated ancestry cluster than the roughly 700-donor mean. In both the original and validation cohorts, the classifier was reported to diagnose cytomegalovirus status with high specificity and sensitivity. Roughly uniform sequencing depth across donors was assumed in presence/absence analyses, although this assumption may not hold. The cohort was sequenced for TCR beta chains only, and without alpha or paired-chain data the features that could be detected were limited. A few of the identified cytomegalovirus-associated TCR beta chains were confirmed in vitro to be specific for cytomegalovirus antigens. HLA typing was unavailable for some donors at each locus, so association tests used only the typed subset. Because counts were too low, about 18 rarely observed V segments, including chromosome 9 orphons, were excluded from the earlier analysis of 587 of the donors. When HLA alleles, especially DR and DQ, strongly co-occurred, attributing TCR associations to individual alleles was difficult. A later analysis found that most CMV-associated TCR beta chains appeared HLA-restricted, with HLA associations seemingly driven largely by CMV exposure. A cluster of highly shared sequence variants was judged likely to represent a technical artifact of the sequencing pipeline. Compared with equally common non-associated chains, HLA-associated TCR beta chains in a later analysis were more clonally expanded and had lower generation probabilities. According to a later analysis, TCR association rates differed among HLA loci, with DRB1 alleles showing the most associated TCRs and HLA-C alleles showing the fewest. Some IMGT-functional V segments, including TRBV6-2 and TRBV6-3, could not be distinguished by the 87-base-pair reads and were therefore excluded. In a later analysis, several top co-occurrence clusters were reported to appear linked to parvovirus B19, influenza, CMV and Epstein-Barr virus. In an earlier analysis of fewer than 700 of the donors, most TCR beta V segments appeared in productive rearrangements about 87% or about 30% of the time, broadly matching IMGT annotations. The study listed approximately 160 TCR beta chains as associated with cytomegalovirus. A further reported finding was that TCR beta sequences accurately predicted the HLA-A and HLA-B alleles for most subjects in the first cohort. A later analysis associated 17,000 or so TCR beta sequences with specific HLA alleles at a false discovery rate of 0.05. Across donors, most TCR sequences were observed very rarely, whereas some public TCRs were present in many individuals. The only immune exposure information available for the cohort was CMV serostatus. It was suggested by the authors that the approach could potentially be generalized to other disease states and immunological phenotypes. Correlated functional status among segregating V segments might reflect linkage disequilibrium, but an unknown experimental factor could not be ruled out. In a later genetic analysis, a missense DCLRE1C variant was associated with V-gene and J-gene trimming of TCR beta chains, and the association was replicated in an independent cohort.

The method behind the library was the immunoSEQ multiplex PCR assay. For the multiplex PCR, a mixture combining 60 forward primers for TCR Vbeta segments and 13 reverse primers for TCR Jbeta segments was used. The CDR3 region of rearranged TCR beta genes was amplified from genomic DNA with a multiplex PCR assay. On the Illumina HiSeq System, the amplified TCR beta libraries were sequenced as 87-base-pair reads. Under the source paper's analysis protocol: In a later analysis, 77 million or so unique TCR beta chains were counted across the 690 or so repertoires, and roughly 11 million of these chains were shared by at least two donors. Raw reads were error-corrected and collapsed into unique sequences with a nearest-neighbor algorithm that merged closely related sequences to remove PCR and sequencing errors. To assign V, D and J gene segments, CDR3 sequences were aligned to IMGT reference sequences. Each retained sequence needed at least a six-nucleotide match to both a V gene segment and a J gene segment. A rearrangement was called productive if the CDR3 had no stop codons and remained in frame with V and J, and every other rearrangement was called non-productive. CDR3 was defined according to IMGT convention as the region running from the second conserved V-encoded cysteine to the conserved J-encoded phenylalanine. In an earlier analysis of some 550 of the donors, sequences lacking an unambiguous match to a single V gene segment were excluded. In an earlier analysis of several hundred of the donors, a V segment was called functional when productive rearrangements were above 56.7%, and segregating when the standard deviation between donors exceeded 5%. A statistical classification framework was built for diagnosing cytomegalovirus status from the catalog of TCR beta chain sequences. V and J gene assignment, in a later analysis, came from comparing TCR nucleotide sequences with IMGT/GENE-DB human TR gene sequences. In a later analysis, CDR3 sequences and most-parsimonious VDJ recombination scenarios were assigned using the TCRdist pipeline. In a later analysis, each TCR beta chain was defined by its CDR3 amino acid sequence together with its V-gene family, and reads lacking a unique V-gene family were excluded. As a way to deal with suspected cross-contamination and a sequencing artifact, a later analysis dropped 450 to 600 nucleotide sequences that were highly shared and had low generation probability. For each public chain, a later analysis derived a clonal expansion index from normalized ranks of inferred template counts within each repertoire. Generation probabilities in a later analysis came from a VDJ recombination model fitted to out-of-frame rearrangements, and those results were checked against IGoR. Hypergeometric tests were used in a later analysis to score TCR-TCR, TCR-HLA and TCR-CMV co-occurrence, with a repertoire-size bias correction applied to the TCR pairs. False discovery rates were estimated in a later analysis by permuting HLA or CMV assignments 20 times. A later analysis grouped co-occurring TCRs with DBSCAN, adding TCRdist sequence similarity when clustering within HLA-allele-positive subsets. Repertoires with fewer than 30,000 or more than 120,000 public chains, plus five repertoires with anomalous nucleotide sharing, were excluded from co-occurrence clustering. The clones in this table, taken by TCRdb from immuneACCESS, are in-frame only. Not every clone is retained; where verified, under half of the shortfall comes from an unresolved V gene, and the cause of the rest is unknown. V, J and clone size were drawn from that table, and D and trimming were deduced from the DNA. In this sample the table shows approximately 33,000 clones, 45% to 55% of which occur a single time. The top ten clonotypes cover 6.2% of the sample.

The cohort consisted of 666 healthy bone marrow donors. Cohort members were all nominally healthy when sampled, although unrecorded immune exposures were likely present. The donor tested CMV seropositive, placing the donor among the approximately 290 seropositive members of the cohort. A peripheral blood sample was provided by each donor, and peripheral blood mononuclear cells were used for TCR beta sequencing. The Qiagen DNeasy Blood Extraction Kit was used to extract genomic DNA from the blood cell samples. Recombination linked TRBV14 to TRBJ2-7; TRBD2 might be the D gene, on 6 matching bases. The specimen was PBMCs. The receptor comes from a woman in her thirties or forties in good health and CMV-seropositive. The CDR3 sequence is CASSRRDFGEQYF. The nucleotide sequence reads TGTGCCAGCAGCCGGCGGGACTTCGGGGAGCAGTACTTC.